What follows are 11 T cell receptor beta chains derived from one specimen sequenced in a study of T cell changes during pregnancy in multiple sclerosis. The protocol was immunoSEQ multiplex PCR, while the TCRdb copy is restricted to in-frame clones and leaves out a portion. This sample has 45,000 to 75,000 clones, with 92% found just once. This material consisted of peripheral blood, taken in the first trimester of pregnancy. These receptors all stem from a female donor with multiple sclerosis, enrolled in a pregnancy study.

The chain links TRBV6-5 to TRBJ2-7; 9 nucleotides align to TRBD1. Trimming cost V 0 bases and J 2 bases; bases outside gene matches: 5. Germline V lookup: CDR1 MNHEY, CDR2 SVGAGI. This CDR3 is built from 16 residues. In DNA, the CDR3 is TGTGCCAGCAGTTACTCGGGACAGGGAGGGACCTACGAGCAGTACTTC. This gives the protein CASSYSGQGGTYEQYF.

The J gene is TRBJ2-1, the V gene TRBV7-9; possible D gene TRBD2, 7 bases. This CDR3 contains 15 residues. Trimming left V 0 bases short and J 6 bases short, with 12 bases between. Germline CDR1 is SEHNR and CDR2 is FQNEAQ (reference sequence). CDR3 protein: CASSLAGGRVNEQFF. As DNA, the CDR3 is TGTGCCAGCAGCTTAGCGGGGGGGCGGGTCAATGAGCAGTTCTTC. The full variable domain, its missing parts supplied by reference TRBV7-9 and TRBJ2-1, is DTGVSQNPRHKITKRGQNVTFRCDPISEHNRLYWYRQTLGQGPEFLTYFQNEAQLEKSRLLSDRFSAERPKGSFSTLEIQRTEQGDSAMYLCASSLAGGRVNEQFFGPGTRLTVL.

The chain has TRBV7-2 and TRBJ1-2; D remains unclear. Deletions cut 5 bases from V and 4 bases from J, with 8 bases between. CDR1 and CDR2 (germline): SGHTA, FQGNSA. The CDR3 sequence is 12 residues long. CDR3 bases: TGTGCCAGCAGCCTACGTACCTATGGCTACACCTTC. Encoded protein: CASSLRTYGYTF.

The gene calls are TRBV5-4 and TRBJ2-7, with TRBD2 matching over 10 bases. Trimming at V came to 4 bases and at J to 2 bases, leaving 9 bases not matched to a gene. The CDR3 is 16 residues long. The germline V gene encodes CDR1 SGHNT and CDR2 YYREEE (reference sequence). Here the CDR3 reads CASSALAGAGTYEQYF. The CDR3, as DNA: TGTGCCAGCAGCGCGCTAGCGGGGGCCGGTACCTACGAGCAGTACTTC.

The chain employs TRBV7-9 and TRBJ2-1, with 7 bases fitting TRBD1. The V gene end was trimmed by 2 bases and the J gene end by 7 bases; junction bases not matched to a gene: 8. Germline CDR1 and CDR2: SEHNR and FQNEAQ (reference sequence). The CDR3 is made up of 15 amino acids. CDR3 DNA: TGTGCCAGCAGCTTATTGGGGGACAGCCTTAATGAGCAGTTCTTC. As protein: CASSLLGDSLNEQFF.

The chain joins TRBV6-1 to TRBJ1-5; weak D call: TRBD1 (6 bases). The germline V and J ends were trimmed by 4 bases and 7 bases, with 11 bases remaining between them. The CDR3 covers 13 residues. Germline V gives CDR1 MNHNS, CDR2 SASEGT. This CDR3 is CASSGGRRQPQHF. In DNA, the CDR3 is TGTGCCAGCAGTGGGGGGCGGCGACAGCCCCAGCATTTT.

The chain joins TRBV9 to TRBJ1-3; 7 bases agree with TRBD1. The CDR3 has 15 amino acids. Germline lookup yields CDR1 SGDLS and CDR2 YYNGEE. The V gene end was trimmed by 2 bases and the J gene end by 0 bases; junction bases not matched to a gene: 2. The CDR3 loop is CASSVGQSSGNTIYF. DNA for the CDR3: TGTGCCAGCAGCGTGGGACAGAGCTCTGGAAACACCATATATTTT. Filled out from reference TRBV9 and TRBJ1-3, the complete variable domain reads DSGVTQTPKHLITATGQRVTLRCSPRSGDLSVYWYQQSLDQGLQFLIQYYNGEERAKGNILERFSAQQFPDLHSELNLSSLELGDSALYFCASSVGQSSGNTIYFGEGSWLTVV.

This clone has just one count. This chain uses TRBV30 with TRBJ1-6; D uncertain. CDR1 is GTSNPN, CDR2 SVGIG, per germline (reference sequence). This CDR3 spans 15 amino acids. The germline V and J ends were trimmed by 5 bases and 0 bases, with 11 bases remaining between them. The chain's CDR3 is CAWLASGSYNSPLHF. CDR3 sequence (DNA): TGTGCCTGGTTGGCCTCGGGCTCCTATAATTCACCCCTCCACTTT.

The chain uses TRBV5-6 and TRBJ2-5; D perhaps matches TRBD2 (6 bases). Germline CDR1 and CDR2: SGHDT and YYEEEE. With 3 bases removed from V and 3 bases from J, the gap between germline ends came to 15 bases. The CDR3 totals 15 residues. CDR3 sequence: CASSWVAVSEETQYF. CDR3 bases: TGTGCCAGCAGCTGGGTAGCGGTCTCGGAAGAGACCCAGTACTTC.

This clone was seen just once. The gene calls are TRBV2 and TRBJ1-1; no definite D call. V shed 5 bases and J shed 2 bases, with 6 bases lying between them. CDR1 is SNHLY, CDR2 FYNNEI, per germline. The CDR3 is made up of 12 amino acids. The DNA for the CDR3 is TGTGCCAGCAGTCGGAGCAACACTGAAGCTTTCTTT. The encoded protein is CASSRSNTEAFF.

The chain uses TRBV6-1 and TRBJ1-6; weak D call: TRBD1 (5 bases). The V gene lost 1 base and the J gene lost 9 bases, with 10 bases spanning the gap. This CDR3 has 14 amino acids. Germline V CDR1 and CDR2: MNHNS, SASEGT. CDR3 nucleotides: TGTGCCAGCAGTGAAGGGAGGGGTGGTTCACCCCTCCACTTT. Translation gives CASSEGRGGSPLHF.